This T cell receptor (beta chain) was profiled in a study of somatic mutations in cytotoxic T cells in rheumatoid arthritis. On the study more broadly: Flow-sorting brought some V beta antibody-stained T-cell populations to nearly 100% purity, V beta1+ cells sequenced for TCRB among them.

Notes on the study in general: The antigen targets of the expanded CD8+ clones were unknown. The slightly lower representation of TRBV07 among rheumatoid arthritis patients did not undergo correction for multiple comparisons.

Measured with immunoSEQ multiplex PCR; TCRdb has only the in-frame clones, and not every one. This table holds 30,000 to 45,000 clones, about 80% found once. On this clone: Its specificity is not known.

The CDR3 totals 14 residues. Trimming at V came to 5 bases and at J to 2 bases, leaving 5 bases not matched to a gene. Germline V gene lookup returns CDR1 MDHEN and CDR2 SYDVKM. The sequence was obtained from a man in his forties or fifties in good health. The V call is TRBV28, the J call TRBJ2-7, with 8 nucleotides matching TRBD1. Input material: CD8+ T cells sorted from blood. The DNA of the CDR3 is TGTGCCAGCAGTAGGACAGGGCACCCCTACGAGCAGTACTTC. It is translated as CASSRTGHPYEQYF.